A selection of T cell receptor beta chains follows, all from one sample in a study of blood T cell repertoires in COVID-19. Sequencing used immunoSEQ multiplex PCR; TCRdb keeps in-frame clones, though not all of them. Of about 130,000 clones in the sample, approximately 83% were seen once. Sequenced sample: peripheral blood. Every receptor here comes from a woman over 75 with acute or convalescent COVID-19. Each CDR3 is given with its conserved first and last residue. The order of the fields is clone size, J gene, D gene, V gene, CDR3 DNA, CDR3 protein. The D gene is left open where the match is weak. The size entry is marked missing in some rows and otherwise reads once, few, many or a size class.

abundance: few
j_gene: TRBJ1-5
d_gene: .
v_gene: TRBV6-5
CDR3nt: TGTGCCAGCAGAATTCAGGCATACAATCAGCCCCAGCATTTT
CDR3aa: CASRIQAYNQPQHF

abundance: few
j_gene: TRBJ1-1
d_gene: TRBD1
v_gene: TRBV24-1
CDR3nt: TGTGCCACCAGTGACATGGGACAGAGGACTTTCTTT
CDR3aa: CATSDMGQRTFF

abundance: .
j_gene: TRBJ2-1
d_gene: TRBD2
v_gene: TRBV5-4
CDR3nt: TGTGCCAGCAGCGGCGGGGGGCCCGGCAATGAGCAGTTCTTC
CDR3aa: CASSGGGPGNEQFF

abundance: .
j_gene: TRBJ1-3
d_gene: .
v_gene: TRBV7-2
CDR3nt: TGTGCCAGCAGCAACACTGGAAACACCATATATTTT
CDR3aa: CASSNTGNTIYF

abundance: .
j_gene: TRBJ2-5
d_gene: .
v_gene: TRBV7-8
CDR3nt: TGTGCCAGCAGCTTATATTCGCGGGGAGGGGGAGGAGAGACCCAGTACTTC
CDR3aa: CASSLYSRGGGGETQYF

abundance: .
j_gene: TRBJ1-4
d_gene: TRBD1
v_gene: TRBV28
CDR3nt: TGTGCCAGCAGTGTGAGGACAGGGTACGGGAAACTGTTTTTT
CDR3aa: CASSVRTGYGKLFF

abundance: once
j_gene: TRBJ1-3
d_gene: TRBD1
v_gene: TRBV19
CDR3nt: TGTGCCAGTAGTACCGGGACAGCTGGAAACACCATATATTTT
CDR3aa: CASSTGTAGNTIYF

abundance: .
j_gene: TRBJ2-3
d_gene: TRBD2
v_gene: TRBV5-8
CDR3nt: TGTGCCAGCAGCCCAGGGGAGACTAGCGGGTGGATAGATACGCAGTATTTT
CDR3aa: CASSPGETSGWIDTQYF

abundance: .
j_gene: TRBJ2-1
d_gene: TRBD1
v_gene: TRBV7-7
CDR3nt: TGTGCTAGCAGCTTCCGGGACAGGGTTGGAGAGCAGTTCTTC
CDR3aa: CASSFRDRVGEQFF

abundance: .
j_gene: TRBJ2-1
d_gene: TRBD1
v_gene: TRBV4-1
CDR3nt: TGCGCCAGCAGCCTCCGGGACAGGTCCTACAATGAGCAGTTCTTC
CDR3aa: CASSLRDRSYNEQFF

abundance: .
j_gene: TRBJ1-5
d_gene: .
v_gene: TRBV28
CDR3nt: TGTGCCAGCACCGACGGGGGGGGGAATCAGCCCCAGCATTTT
CDR3aa: CASTDGGGNQPQHF

abundance: .
j_gene: TRBJ2-3
d_gene: TRBD2
v_gene: TRBV12-3/TRBV12-4
CDR3nt: TGTGCCAGCAGTTTCCGGGGGGAAGATACGCAGTATTTT
CDR3aa: CASSFRGEDTQYF

abundance: .
j_gene: TRBJ2-2
d_gene: .
v_gene: TRBV7-3
CDR3nt: TGTGCCAGCAGCTTATCGGGGACCGGGGAGCTGTTTTTT
CDR3aa: CASSLSGTGELFF

abundance: once
j_gene: TRBJ2-1
d_gene: .
v_gene: TRBV11-1
CDR3nt: TGTGCCAGCAGCTCCGATATCGGTTCCTACAATGAGCAGTTCTTC
CDR3aa: CASSSDIGSYNEQFF

abundance: .
j_gene: TRBJ1-5
d_gene: .
v_gene: TRBV4-1
CDR3nt: TGCGCCAGCAGCCAAGACGACAGGTTTTCCGATCAGCCCCAGCATTTT
CDR3aa: CASSQDDRFSDQPQHF

abundance: .
j_gene: TRBJ1-2
d_gene: TRBD1
v_gene: TRBV4-1
CDR3nt: TGCGCCAGCAGCCAAGATCCGACAGGGTATGGCTACACCTTC
CDR3aa: CASSQDPTGYGYTF

abundance: .
j_gene: TRBJ2-5
d_gene: .
v_gene: TRBV15
CDR3nt: TGTGCCACCAGCAGTCTAGAAGAAGAGACCCAGTACTTC
CDR3aa: CATSSLEEETQYF

abundance: .
j_gene: TRBJ1-2
d_gene: .
v_gene: TRBV7-6
CDR3nt: TGTGCCAGCAGCCCCCCGGGGGGGCACAACTATGGCTACACCTTC
CDR3aa: CASSPPGGHNYGYTF

abundance: .
j_gene: TRBJ2-3
d_gene: .
v_gene: TRBV5-1
CDR3nt: TGCGCCAGCAGCTTGGTGAGCGGGAGCACAGATACGCAGTATTTT
CDR3aa: CASSLVSGSTDTQYF

abundance: .
j_gene: TRBJ1-2
d_gene: .
v_gene: TRBV14
CDR3nt: TGTGCCAGCAGCCAGCTACAGGGATACTATGGCTACACCTTC
CDR3aa: CASSQLQGYYGYTF

abundance: .
j_gene: TRBJ1-2
d_gene: .
v_gene: TRBV28
CDR3nt: TGTGCCAGCAGGGCTGACAGGATCTATGGCTACACCTTC
CDR3aa: CASRADRIYGYTF

abundance: .
j_gene: TRBJ2-1
d_gene: TRBD1
v_gene: TRBV6-2/TRBV6-3
CDR3nt: TGTGCCAGCAGTTCGCAGGGGGCCTACAATGAGCAGTTCTTC
CDR3aa: CASSSQGAYNEQFF

abundance: .
j_gene: TRBJ1-2
d_gene: .
v_gene: TRBV7-9
CDR3nt: TGTGCCAGCAGCTTAGGACAGGTTAGGTATTATGGCTACACCTTC
CDR3aa: CASSLGQVRYYGYTF

abundance: .
j_gene: TRBJ2-1
d_gene: .
v_gene: TRBV5-1
CDR3nt: TGCGCCAGCAGCAGCGACGGAGGCTCATACAATGAGCAGTTCTTC
CDR3aa: CASSSDGGSYNEQFF

abundance: .
j_gene: TRBJ2-4
d_gene: TRBD1
v_gene: TRBV6-6
CDR3nt: TGTGCCAGCAGTTACTCGGGACAGGGTGGCCCTTTTTTTTCGTACTTC
CDR3aa: CASSYSGQGGPFFSYF

abundance: .
j_gene: TRBJ2-5
d_gene: TRBD1
v_gene: TRBV27
CDR3nt: TGTGCCAGCAGTTTATCCAAGACAGGGGAGACCCAGTACTTC
CDR3aa: CASSLSKTGETQYF

abundance: .
j_gene: TRBJ1-1
d_gene: .
v_gene: TRBV27
CDR3nt: TGTGCCAGCAGTTTACCGGGTCGGACTGAAGCTTTCTTT
CDR3aa: CASSLPGRTEAFF

abundance: .
j_gene: TRBJ1-1
d_gene: .
v_gene: TRBV4-3
CDR3nt: TGCGCCAGCAGCCGAGGAGGGGAACTGGGTCGAACTGAAGCTTTCTTT
CDR3aa: CASSRGGELGRTEAFF

abundance: .
j_gene: TRBJ2-6
d_gene: .
v_gene: TRBV19
CDR3nt: TGTGCCAGTTCAACAGGTGGGGCCAACGTCCTGACTTTC
CDR3aa: CASSTGGANVLTF

abundance: .
j_gene: TRBJ2-5
d_gene: TRBD1
v_gene: TRBV12-3/TRBV12-4
CDR3nt: TGTGCCAGCAGGCGGACAGGGGTTGGGACCCAGTACTTC
CDR3aa: CASRRTGVGTQYF

abundance: .
j_gene: TRBJ1-1
d_gene: .
v_gene: TRBV7-9
CDR3nt: TGTGCCAGCAGCTTTCGGGGTGGCGACACTGAAGCTTTCTTT
CDR3aa: CASSFRGGDTEAFF

abundance: .
j_gene: TRBJ2-5
d_gene: .
v_gene: TRBV7-3
CDR3nt: TGTGCCAGCAGCTCTAGGGGGAGAGGAGAGACCCAGTACTTC
CDR3aa: CASSSRGRGETQYF

abundance: .
j_gene: TRBJ2-4
d_gene: .
v_gene: TRBV10-3
CDR3nt: TGTGCCATCAGTGAGAGGCAGGGCTCTATAGCCAAAAACATTCAGTACTTC
CDR3aa: CAISERQGSIAKNIQYF

abundance: .
j_gene: TRBJ1-5
d_gene: TRBD1
v_gene: TRBV28
CDR3nt: TGTGCCAGCAGCACAGGGGCTTTTGGGAATCAGCCCCAGCATTTT
CDR3aa: CASSTGAFGNQPQHF

abundance: .
j_gene: TRBJ1-5
d_gene: .
v_gene: TRBV6-1
CDR3nt: TGTGCCAGCAGTGAGAGACAGGCGGCTCAGCCCCAGCATTTT
CDR3aa: CASSERQAAQPQHF

abundance: .
j_gene: TRBJ2-2
d_gene: TRBD2
v_gene: TRBV7-8
CDR3nt: TGTGCCAGCAGCTTAGCGAGCGGGGGGACCACCGGGGAGCTGTTTTTT
CDR3aa: CASSLASGGTTGELFF

abundance: .
j_gene: TRBJ2-5
d_gene: .
v_gene: TRBV6-6
CDR3nt: TGTGCCAGCAGTGGGGGACTCCTACAAGAGACCCAGTACTTC
CDR3aa: CASSGGLLQETQYF

abundance: .
j_gene: TRBJ1-3
d_gene: .
v_gene: TRBV9
CDR3nt: TGTGCCAGCAGCGTAGCCAGCTCTGGAAACACCATATATTTT
CDR3aa: CASSVASSGNTIYF

abundance: few
j_gene: TRBJ1-6
d_gene: .
v_gene: TRBV7-9
CDR3nt: TGTGCCAGCAGCTTTGATCAGGTCTATAATTCACCCCTCCACTTT
CDR3aa: CASSFDQVYNSPLHF

abundance: .
j_gene: TRBJ1-3
d_gene: .
v_gene: TRBV27
CDR3nt: TGTGCCAGCAGTTTGAAGCCCAGACACTCTGGAAACACCATATATTTT
CDR3aa: CASSLKPRHSGNTIYF

abundance: .
j_gene: TRBJ1-5
d_gene: .
v_gene: TRBV4-3
CDR3nt: TGCGCCAGCAGCCAAGACCGGGAGCGTCAGCCCCAGCATTTT
CDR3aa: CASSQDRERQPQHF

abundance: .
j_gene: TRBJ2-1
d_gene: TRBD1
v_gene: TRBV12-5
CDR3nt: TGTGCTAGTGGTCCCCGGACAGGTCTAGACAATGAGCAGTTCTTC
CDR3aa: CASGPRTGLDNEQFF

abundance: .
j_gene: TRBJ2-3
d_gene: TRBD1
v_gene: TRBV18
CDR3nt: TGTGCCAGCTCACCACCCGGGACAGGACATACGCAGTATTTT
CDR3aa: CASSPPGTGHTQYF

abundance: .
j_gene: TRBJ1-2
d_gene: .
v_gene: TRBV19
CDR3nt: TGTGCCAGTAGTACCTTGGAGGGGCGAGGTGGCTACACCTTC
CDR3aa: CASSTLEGRGGYTF

abundance: .
j_gene: TRBJ1-1
d_gene: .
v_gene: TRBV11-1
CDR3nt: TGTGCCAGCAGCTTAGGTGGGCAGGGTAGCACTGAAGCTTTCTTT
CDR3aa: CASSLGGQGSTEAFF

abundance: .
j_gene: TRBJ1-1
d_gene: TRBD1
v_gene: TRBV20-1
CDR3nt: TGCAGTGCGAGTGGCGGGACAGGGCACACTGAAGCTTTCTTT
CDR3aa: CSASGGTGHTEAFF

abundance: .
j_gene: TRBJ2-2
d_gene: TRBD2
v_gene: TRBV3-1/TRBV3-2
CDR3nt: TGTGCCAGCGGGACTAGCGGGATAGCCGGGGAGCTGTTTTTT
CDR3aa: CASGTSGIAGELFF

abundance: .
j_gene: TRBJ1-5
d_gene: .
v_gene: TRBV19
CDR3nt: TGTGCCATACCCCAAGATTCAACAGTAATCAGCGGTAGCAATCAGCCCCAGCATTTT
CDR3aa: CAIPQDSTVISGSNQPQHF

abundance: .
j_gene: TRBJ1-4
d_gene: .
v_gene: TRBV4-3
CDR3nt: TGCGCCAGCAGCCCTGGGGCGGGAAATGAAAAACTGTTTTTT
CDR3aa: CASSPGAGNEKLFF

abundance: .
j_gene: TRBJ2-3
d_gene: TRBD2
v_gene: TRBV19
CDR3nt: TGTGCCACCGAGAGCGGGGGCTCCGGGGATACGCAGTATTTT
CDR3aa: CATESGGSGDTQYF

abundance: .
j_gene: TRBJ1-4
d_gene: .
v_gene: TRBV7-9
CDR3nt: TGTGCCAGCACATCCGACAAGTTTAATGAAAAACTGTTTTTT
CDR3aa: CASTSDKFNEKLFF